What follows describes a single T cell receptor (beta chain). The antigen remains undetermined. This sample was taken from a study of T-cell memory formation after mild COVID-19. Background on the study: TCR clusters largely stayed donor specific.

General observations from the study: Contracting CD4+ clones sat mainly in CM and EM; CD8+ in EMRA.

TCRdb used MiXCR to reprocess the 5' RACE reads, holding one entry per CDR3 protein. The repertoire includes more than 450,000 distinct CDR3 sequences, approximately 18% of them detected once, and around 13% sits in the top ten. V lost 0 bases, J lost 0 bases, and 12 bases lay in between. The CDR3 runs to 16 residues. Per the germline V gene, CDR1 is LGHNA and CDR2 is YSLEER. Sequenced: PBMCs or a T cell subset sorted from them (not recorded which). The chain uses TRBV4-3 and TRBJ2-7; a weak D match, TRBD1 (6 bases). This clonotype was sampled from an adult woman who had mild COVID-19 (a few samples of this study predate the infection). Cell type and time point are not known. This CDR3 reads CASSQDRGHLSYEQYF. The CDR3 nucleotides read TGCGCCAGCAGCCAAGATCGGGGACACCTCTCCTACGAGCAGTACTTC.